This TCR beta chain is from a study of OX40 agonist ivuxolimab in advanced cancers. On the study more broadly: People who had prior anti-PD-1, anti-PD-L1 or anti-CTLA-4 therapy could take part, and 35% to 50% had some.

The CDR3 has 17 residues. With V trimmed by 4 bases and J by 0 bases, 9 bases remained unmatched. General study points: Dose levels from 0.1 to 3.0 mg/kg saw CD4+ and CD8+ blood T cells expand clonally by week 6.

TCRdb's copy holds only in-frame clones and misses some; the assay was immunoSEQ multiplex PCR. The repertoire consists of just under 100,000 clones, with approximately 95% occurring once and the leading ten covering approximately 0.18%. Details on this clone: As yet, its antigen is unknown.

The sequence derives from an adult with an advanced solid tumor such as melanoma, head and neck, liver or kidney cancer. The sample consisted of CD4+ or CD8+ T cells sorted from blood, taken in a trial of the OX40 agonist ivuxolimab. This sequence joins TRBV5-3 and TRBJ2-3, with 9 bases aligning to TRBD1. TRBV5-3 is known as an ORF, though its function is uncertain. CDR3 amino acids: CARSPFGGQGSTDTQYF. The CDR3 DNA follows: TGTGCCAGAAGCCCGTTCGGGGGACAGGGAAGCACAGATACGCAGTATTTT.